A selection of T cell receptor beta chains follows, all from one sample in a study of blood T cell repertoires in COVID-19. Clones were read by immunoSEQ multiplex PCR, and TCRdb kept only the in-frame ones, dropping some. The sample has roughly 310,000 clones, roughly nine tenths seen once. The sequenced sample consisted of PBMCs or T cells enriched from blood (not recorded which). The receptors come from a man in his fifties or sixties who had recovered from COVID-19. CDR3s include the opening cysteine and the closing phenylalanine or tryptophan. D genes are given only for firm matches. Expanded clones get a size class; other rows say once, few or many, or leave the size out.

TRBJ2-7	.	.	TRBV11-3	13	CASSLGEIYEQYF	TGTGCCAGCAGCTTAGGTGAGATCTACGAGCAGTACTTC
TRBJ1-1	.	.	TRBV5-1	14	CASSLGQIFTEAFF	TGCGCCAGCAGCTTGGGACAGATTTTTACTGAAGCTTTCTTT
TRBJ1-3	.	.	TRBV19	16	CASSIGAGLSGNTIYF	TGTGCCAGTAGTATTGGGGCAGGTCTCTCTGGAAACACCATATATTTT
TRBJ1-2	.	TRBD1	TRBV3-1/TRBV3-2	15	CASSPGQDPSYGYTF	TGTGCCAGCAGTCCAGGACAGGACCCTAGCTATGGCTACACCTTC
TRBJ2-7	.	TRBD1	TRBV3-1/TRBV3-2	15	CASSQTGTGAYEQYF	TGTGCCAGCAGCCAAACCGGGACAGGGGCCTACGAGCAGTACTTC
TRBJ1-2	.	.	TRBV19	15	CASSTQDGTNYGYTF	TGTGCCAGTAGTACGCAGGATGGTACTAACTATGGCTACACCTTC
TRBJ1-4	.	TRBD1	TRBV19	15	CASSAIGTANEKLFF	TGTGCCAGTAGTGCTATTGGGACAGCGAATGAAAAACTGTTTTTT
TRBJ2-7	.	.	TRBV2	15	CASSEISRGSYEQYF	TGTGCCAGCAGTGAAATCTCCCGGGGCTCCTACGAGCAGTACTTC
TRBJ2-7	.	TRBD2	TRBV7-9	15	CASSFSGGPRYEQYF	TGTGCCAGCAGCTTTAGCGGGGGGCCCCGCTACGAGCAGTACTTC
TRBJ2-1	.	.	TRBV12-3/TRBV12-4	13	CASTLYGYNEQFF	TGTGCCAGCACTCTATACGGGTACAATGAGCAGTTCTTC
TRBJ2-7	.	.	TRBV10-2	14	CASSGFAGTYEQYF	TGCGCCAGCAGTGGTTTCGCGGGTACCTACGAGCAGTACTTC
TRBJ1-4	.	.	TRBV5-4	13	CASSLPGGEKLFF	TGTGCCAGCAGCTTGCCGGGTGGGGAAAAACTGTTTTTT
TRBJ2-3	.	TRBD2	TRBV7-6	16	CASSLAPGGVSDTQYF	TGTGCCAGCAGCTTAGCCCCGGGAGGGGTAAGCGATACGCAGTATTTT
TRBJ1-1	.	.	TRBV7-2	16	CASSLVMRLRGTEAFF	TGTGCCAGCAGCTTAGTGATGAGACTCAGGGGCACTGAAGCTTTCTTT
TRBJ1-2	.	.	TRBV12-5	13	CASGLGTDYGYTF	TGTGCTAGTGGTTTGGGGACAGACTATGGCTACACCTTC
TRBJ2-1	.	.	TRBV10-3	15	CAISEVVSSYNEQFF	TGTGCCATCAGTGAGGTTGTGAGCTCCTACAATGAGCAGTTCTTC
TRBJ1-2	once	.	TRBV2	15	CASSEAGASRYGYTF	TGTGCCAGCAGTGAAGCAGGGGCCTCACGCTATGGCTACACCTTC
TRBJ1-1	once	.	TRBV30	12	CAWSRGFTEAFF	TGTGCCTGGAGCCGGGGTTTCACTGAAGCTTTCTTT
TRBJ2-1	.	.	TRBV11-2	14	CASSLRRSGHEQFF	TGTGCCAGCAGCTTGAGGCGTAGCGGTCATGAGCAGTTCTTC
TRBJ2-2	few	.	TRBV6-2/TRBV6-3	16	CASSLTRPLNTGELFF	TGTGCCAGCAGCCTGACTAGACCCCTCAACACCGGGGAGCTGTTTTTT
TRBJ1-2	.	.	TRBV7-8	14	CASSLVAGAYGYTF	TGTGCCAGCAGCTTAGTAGCAGGGGCCTATGGCTACACCTTC
TRBJ1-5	.	.	TRBV3-1/TRBV3-2	15	CASSQDGQPARPQHF	TGTGCCAGCAGCCAAGATGGGCAGCCGGCCCGGCCCCAGCATTTT
TRBJ1-3	.	TRBD1	TRBV9	17	CASSAQASGTAGNTIYF	TGTGCCAGCAGCGCCCAGGCTTCCGGGACAGCTGGAAACACCATATATTTT
TRBJ2-2	.	.	TRBV3-1/TRBV3-2	16	CASSQVAVTNTGELFF	TGTGCCAGCAGCCAAGTGGCGGTCACGAACACCGGGGAGCTGTTTTTT
TRBJ2-3	.	.	TRBV7-9	15	CASSSTHGRTDTQYF	TGTGCCAGCAGCTCCACCCATGGCAGGACAGATACGCAGTATTTT
TRBJ1-2	.	TRBD1	TRBV29-1	13	CSVERTGNLGYTF	TGCAGCGTTGAAAGGACAGGGAATCTTGGCTACACCTTC
TRBJ2-1	.	TRBD2	TRBV7-6	16	CASSYSGGYSYNEQFF	TGTGCCAGCAGTTATAGCGGGGGATACTCCTACAATGAGCAGTTCTTC
TRBJ2-5	.	.	TRBV28	15	CASSFSGAAEETQYF	TGTGCCAGCAGTTTCTCAGGGGCGGCGGAAGAGACCCAGTACTTC
TRBJ2-7	.	TRBD2	TRBV7-2	16	CASSPPLAGGSYEQYF	TGTGCCAGCAGCCCGCCATTAGCGGGAGGTTCCTACGAGCAGTACTTC
TRBJ2-3	.	TRBD2	TRBV7-8	17	CASSLLIGGSRTDTQYF	TGTGCCAGCAGCTTACTCATCGGGGGGTCTCGCACAGATACGCAGTATTTT
TRBJ1-1	.	.	TRBV2	15	CASSEWAGANTEAFF	TGTGCCAGCAGTGAATGGGCAGGGGCGAACACTGAAGCTTTCTTT
TRBJ2-1	.	TRBD2	TRBV3-1/TRBV3-2	16	CASSQDAGGSYNEQFF	TGTGCCAGCAGCCAAGACGCGGGAGGATCCTACAATGAGCAGTTCTTC
TRBJ2-1	.	TRBD2	TRBV19	15	CASSIAGGSYNEQFF	TGTGCCAGTAGTATAGCGGGGGGGTCCTACAATGAGCAGTTCTTC
TRBJ2-1	.	TRBD2	TRBV7-2	16	CASSLGSGGAVNEQFF	TGTGCCAGCAGCTTAGGTAGCGGGGGGGCTGTCAATGAGCAGTTCTTC
TRBJ1-4	.	.	TRBV15	14	CATSEHRVDEKLFF	TGTGCCACCAGCGAACACAGGGTAGATGAAAAACTGTTTTTT
TRBJ2-7	.	.	TRBV19	14	CASSFGGGTYEQYF	TGTGCCAGTAGTTTCGGTGGGGGGACCTACGAGCAGTACTTC
TRBJ2-1	.	.	TRBV6-2/TRBV6-3	11	CASSYLNEQFF	TGTGCCAGCAGTTACCTTAATGAGCAGTTCTTC
TRBJ2-7	.	TRBD1	TRBV5-8	12	CASSWGTAEQYF	TGTGCCAGCAGCTGGGGGACAGCCGAGCAGTACTTC
TRBJ1-2	once	.	TRBV5-4	12	CASSLGTDGYTF	TGTGCCAGCAGCTTGGGCACGGATGGCTACACCTTC
TRBJ2-3	.	TRBD2	TRBV7-2	15	CASSSSGGARDTQYF	TGTGCCAGCAGCTCTAGCGGGGGGGCACGGGATACGCAGTATTTT
TRBJ1-3	.	TRBD1	TRBV7-2	15	CASSPDRGTGNTIYF	TGTGCCAGCAGCCCAGACAGGGGGACTGGAAACACCATATATTTT
TRBJ1-1	.	.	TRBV6-2/TRBV6-3	13	CASSSTASTEAFF	TGTGCCAGCAGTAGCACAGCCAGCACTGAAGCTTTCTTT
TRBJ2-1	.	TRBD2	TRBV7-2	14	CASTASGRAFEQFF	TGTGCCAGCACCGCTAGCGGGAGGGCCTTTGAGCAGTTCTTC
TRBJ1-3	.	.	TRBV7-3	15	CASSFGGNSGNTIYF	TGTGCCAGCAGCTTTGGCGGCAACTCTGGAAACACCATATATTTT
TRBJ1-3	few	.	TRBV7-2	13	CASSLGQANTIYF	TGTGCCAGCAGCTTAGGTCAGGCAAACACCATATATTTT
TRBJ1-6	once	.	TRBV9	16	CASSAYSSSYNSPLHF	TGTGCCAGCAGCGCTTACTCGAGCTCCTATAATTCACCCCTCCACTTT
TRBJ1-5	.	.	TRBV7-2	16	CASSSAAGKGNQPQHF	TGTGCCAGCAGCTCTGCAGCGGGAAAGGGCAATCAGCCCCAGCATTTT
TRBJ2-1	.	.	TRBV7-9	17	CASSGRAVQGSYNEQFF	TGTGCCAGCAGCGGGCGGGCGGTCCAAGGCTCCTACAATGAGCAGTTCTTC
TRBJ1-1	.	.	TRBV7-8	15	CASSSNAGFWTEAFF	TGTGCCAGCAGCTCCAACGCGGGTTTTTGGACTGAAGCTTTCTTT
TRBJ1-2	few	.	TRBV24-1	14	CATSDWRQAVGYTF	TGTGCCACCAGTGACTGGAGGCAGGCAGTGGGCTACACCTTC
TRBJ1-1	.	TRBD1	TRBV4-2	15	CASSETPTGGTEAFF	TGTGCCAGCAGCGAAACGCCCACAGGGGGCACTGAAGCTTTCTTT
TRBJ1-2	.	TRBD1	TRBV9	15	CASSETGQTNTGYTF	TGTGCCAGCAGCGAGACGGGACAGACTAATACTGGCTACACCTTC
TRBJ2-3	.	TRBD2	TRBV24-1	18	CATSDLSGREDSTDTQYF	TGTGCCACCAGTGATTTGTCAGGGAGGGAGGATAGCACAGATACGCAGTATTTT
TRBJ2-7	.	TRBD2	TRBV2	14	CASAPGLQSYEQYF	TGTGCCAGCGCACCGGGACTACAATCCTACGAGCAGTACTTC
TRBJ1-2	.	.	TRBV2	14	CASSEQLVLYGYTF	TGTGCCAGCAGTGAACAACTGGTTCTCTATGGCTACACCTTC